This TCR beta chain was identified in a study of cytomegalovirus exposure and HLA in healthy donors. On the study more broadly: T cells numbering about 179 million yielded more than 95 million unique TCR beta sequences in an earlier analysis.

Study results and limitations: By a later analysis, the bulk of CMV-associated TCR beta chains appeared HLA-restricted. Segments of the TCR beta V type were, in most cases, productive about 87% or about 30% of the time in an earlier analysis.

This CDR3 contains 13 residues. The germline gives CDR1 WNHNN, CDR2 SYGVQD (reference sequence). V lost 7 bases to trimming and J lost 1 base, with 10 bases between them. With 60 Vbeta and 13 Jbeta primers, the PCR was carried out. Sequencing used immunoSEQ multiplex PCR; TCRdb keeps in-frame clones, though not all of them. The sample includes about 220,000 clones, roughly 87% of them seen just once. Concerning this clone itself: Antigen: not known.

This clonotype was obtained from a man aged 35 to 55 in good health and CMV-seropositive. The chain links TRBV10-1 to TRBJ1-1; perhaps TRBD1 as D (5 bases). Sample: PBMCs. Written as DNA, the CDR3 is TGCGCCAGCAAGGAGACAGCGAACACTGAAGCTTTCTTT. Translating gives CASKETANTEAFF.